Sequencing of this TCR beta chain was carried out in a study of CD8 T cells in Susac syndrome. Study-wide results and limits: As the study acknowledged, the number of individuals in its TCR sequencing and HLA analysis was relatively small.

From germline, CDR1 is SGHDT and CDR2 YYEEEE. V was shortened by 1 base and J by 5 bases, with 7 bases between the two germline ends. This CDR3 is 12 amino acids long. A quantity of roughly 0.5 to 1 ug RNA underwent reverse transcription using random hexamers. TCRdb passed the immunoSEQ multiplex PCR reads through MiXCR, listing each CDR3 protein once. Of 350,000 to 550,000 distinct CDR3 sequences in the sample, approximately 85% were seen once. Relapsing-remitting disease, either stable or active, was present in the treatment-naive patients who were the multiple sclerosis controls. This clonotype showed up just a few times. Its antigen remains unknown.

The sequenced sample consisted of CD8+ T cells from PBMCs. This rearrangement joins TRBV5-6 to TRBJ2-7; the D is unclear. The sequence derives from a human donor with multiple sclerosis. In nucleotides, the CDR3 is TGTGCCAGCAGCTTGAGGGCGCACGAGCAGTACTTC. Translating it yields CASSLRAHEQYF.